The source of this TCR beta chain is a study of T cell repertoires in cytomegalovirus infection. Study-wide findings and caveats: The response measured ex vivo was dominated by TCR beta clonotypes (HLA-C-restricted and CMV-specific).

TCRdb recomputed calls from the reads with MiXCR, one row per CDR3 protein. The table shows 700,000 to 950,000 distinct CDR3 sequences, with less than 35% occurring only once. The germline V gene encodes CDR1 SGHRS and CDR2 YFSETQ. The CDR3 loop spans 20 amino acids. V was pared by 3 bases and J by 0 bases, with 15 bases of the junction left unmatched. This clonotype appeared once. No antigen is known for it. The sample here was cultured CD8+ T cells from PBMCs, taken from culture after CMV antigen stimulation. This receptor was obtained from a human donor in good health (CMV status not recorded). Some clones in this sample may be carry-over from other donors' samples. The rearrangement links TRBV5-1 to TRBJ2-6; 7 nucleotides align to TRBD1. The CDR3 protein is CASSSGTEIVGHSGANVLTF. The CDR3 bases are TGCGCCAGCAGCTCCGGGACAGAGATTGTCGGACACTCTGGGGCCAACGTCCTGACTTTC.